These T cell receptor beta chains were read from a single sample in a study of shared clonotypes between healthy human individuals. The assay was immunoSEQ multiplex PCR, and TCRdb's table has in-frame clones only and misses some. The sample consists of about 500,000 clones, roughly three quarters of them appearing once. The source material was PBMCs. These receptors all come from a middle-aged woman in good health. Some clones in this sample may be carry-over from other donors' samples. Both conserved end residues are part of each CDR3. A D gene is named only where the DNA matches it firmly. The listing skips clone size in some rows; elsewhere it reads once, few, many or a size class.

>TRBV11-1|.|TRBJ2-1|TRBD1
TGTGCCAGCAGCCGGGACAGGGGGACCTACAATGAGCAGTTCTTC
CASSRDRGTYNEQFF
>TRBV2|few|TRBJ2-5|.
TGTGCCAGCGGGACATCAGAGACCCAGTACTTC
CASGTSETQYF
>TRBV2|.|TRBJ2-7|.
TGTGCCAGCAAGGTGGGAGGGGGGATATACGAGCAGTACTTC
CASKVGGGIYEQYF
>TRBV30|.|TRBJ2-1|TRBD2
TGTGCCTCAACTCTAGCGGGAGGGAGCAATGAGCAGTTCTTC
CASTLAGGSNEQFF
>TRBV27|.|TRBJ1-1|.
TGTGCCAGCAGTTTATGGGCAGGGGTGAGAACTGAAGCTTTCTTT
CASSLWAGVRTEAFF
>TRBV7-2|.|TRBJ1-5|.
TGTGCCAGCAGCTTTGTCACCTATCAGCCCCAGCATTTT
CASSFVTYQPQHF
>TRBV5-1|few|TRBJ2-7|.
TGCGCCAGCAGCTTGGGGGAGACTAGATCCGAGCAGTACTTC
CASSLGETRSEQYF
>TRBV29-1|once|TRBJ2-7|.
TGCAGCGTTGAAGATTTGTTGGGCAGAAACTACGAGCAGTACTTC
CSVEDLLGRNYEQYF
>TRBV11-2|few|TRBJ2-3|.
TGTGCCAGCAGCTTAGGTTTTGACCGCACAGATACGCAGTATTTT
CASSLGFDRTDTQYF
>TRBV4-3|.|TRBJ1-2|TRBD1
TGCGCCAGCAGCCAGGATTCCGGGACAGGGGTGGGAGGCTACACCTTC
CASSQDSGTGVGGYTF
>TRBV11-2|.|TRBJ1-1|TRBD1
TGTGCCAGCAGCCAGGCCGGGACAGGCAACACTGAAGCTTTCTTT
CASSQAGTGNTEAFF
>TRBV18|.|TRBJ1-2|.
TGTGCCAGCTCAAGAGAGGGAGCTAACTATGGCTACACCTTC
CASSREGANYGYTF
>TRBV7-8|.|TRBJ1-3|TRBD1
TGTGCCAGCAGCTTAGAGGGGGCCTACCGACTCGAGTGGGCTGGAAACACCATATATTTT
CASSLEGAYRLEWAGNTIYF